The 6 T cell receptor beta chains below come from one sample, sequenced in a study of T cell responses to AZD1222 COVID-19 vaccine. Repertoires were generated with immunoSEQ multiplex PCR, while TCRdb's copy carries only in-frame clones and drops some. The data show about 130,000 clones, about 91% seen once. This material consisted of peripheral blood, taken on day 0 of AZD1222 vaccination. Receptors were obtained from an adult in good health.

This clone was found once. The chain combines TRBV7-2 with TRBJ2-7, with 10 bases matching TRBD2. CDR3 length: 15 residues. Germline V gene data show CDR1 as SGHTA and CDR2 as FQGNSA. With V trimmed by 1 base and J by 4 bases, 4 bases remained unmatched. CDR3 in amino acids: CASSLVISGGYEQYF. CDR3 nucleotide sequence: TGTGCCAGCAGCTTAGTTATTAGCGGGGGGTACGAGCAGTACTTC.

The chain uses TRBV19 and TRBJ2-6; the D gene is possibly TRBD2 (6 bases). V dropped 7 bases and J dropped 1 base, with 20 bases sitting between them. Germline CDR1 is LNHDA and CDR2 is SQIVND (reference sequence). The CDR3 totals 18 residues. CDR3 loop: CASTPAWRGTSGANVLTF. The CDR3 coding sequence is TGTGCCAGTACTCCGGCATGGCGGGGAACTTCTGGGGCCAACGTCCTGACTTTC.

This clone has only one observation. The V gene is TRBV10-2, the J gene TRBJ2-5; D gene unclear. The CDR3 is 13 residues long. Trimming took off 2 bases at V and 5 bases at J, with 9 bases between the two ends. CDR1 and CDR2 (germline): WSHSY, SAAADI. CDR3 DNA: TGCGCCAGCAGTGAGCAGAGCTTCGAGACCCAGTACTTC. Encoded protein: CASSEQSFETQYF.

This rearrangement joins TRBV5-1 to TRBJ2-7, with unresolved D. The CDR3 length is 13 residues. The V end was cut by 0 bases, the J end by 3 bases, with 7 bases between. The germline CDR1 and CDR2 sequences are SGHRS and YFSETQ. CDR3: CASSLAQGYEQYF. For the CDR3, the DNA is TGCGCCAGCAGCTTGGCCCAAGGCTACGAGCAGTACTTC.

This clone was recorded only once. The chain employs TRBV24-1 and TRBJ2-2, with D hard to call. Trimming pared 4 bases from V and 4 bases from J, leaving 6 bases between. Germline V gene data show CDR1 as KGHDR and CDR2 as SFDVKD. This CDR3 contains 13 residues. The CDR3 here is CATSDPPTGELFF. The CDR3 nucleotides are TGTGCCACCAGTGACCCCCCCACCGGGGAGCTGTTTTTT.

The chain is built from TRBV25-1 and TRBJ1-2, with TRBD1 matching over 7 bases. V shed 5 bases and J 3 bases; nucleotides not matched to a gene: 6. Germline V gives CDR1 MGHDK, CDR2 SYGVNS. The CDR3 contains 14 residues. CDR3 sequence reads: CASSSYDRDYGYTF. The CDR3 nucleotides are TGTGCCAGCAGTTCCTATGACAGGGACTATGGCTACACCTTC.